This T cell receptor beta chain is from a study of regulatory T cells in long-lasting Graves disease. With respect to this clonotype: Its antigen is still unknown.

Study observations and caveats: When disease was persistent, TRBV28, TRBJ1-2 and TRBJ2-5 were the favored segments.

This sample's time point: newly diagnosed GD, antithyroid drugs for less than 3 months. The authors made the TCR library using RNA they extracted from PBMCs. From an endocrinology department in Xi'an, China, came the patients. With iRepertoire HTBI primers and Arm-PCR of CDR3 regions, TCR beta libraries were built. TCRdb independently ran MiXCR on the multiplex PCR reads; one entry per CDR3 protein. The table lists approximately 470,000 distinct CDR3 sequences, 15% to 20% of them singletons. CDR1 SGHTA and CDR2 FQGNSA come from the germline V gene. Between the trimmed V and J ends, which lost 0 bases and 0 bases, there was a span of 12 bases. The CDR3 contains 16 residues. This sample also belongs to another study, concerning T cells in Graves' hyperthyroidism and ophthalmopathy. Turning to that study: Clinical symptoms, serum thyroxine and TRAb, thyroid ultrasound and orbital computed tomography together formed the diagnostic basis.

V usage is TRBV7-2 and J usage is TRBJ2-7, with unresolved D. This TCR came from a middle-aged man with Graves disease. The material sequenced was peripheral blood mononuclear cells (PBMCs), taken at new diagnosis, from a patient treated with antithyroid drugs. CDR3: CASSLALTSPSYEQYF. In nucleotides, the CDR3 is TGTGCCAGCAGCTTAGCACTGACTTCCCCCTCCTACGAGCAGTACTTC.